This record covers a single T cell receptor (beta chain). Its recognized antigen is unknown. No base quality information exists; no much larger clone differs at one position. The collaborating institutions used their own protocols to collect whole blood in K2EDTA tubes. For TCRbeta analysis, collaborators shipped samples as frozen whole blood, isolated PBMCs, or DNA extracted from either of those sample types. TCRbeta CDR3 regions were amplified from genomic DNA by means of the immunoSEQ Assay, a bias-controlled multiplex PCR. As for the original processing: The number of nucleated cells in each sample was estimated from the amplification of reference gene primers within the assay. Sequence reads were collapsed and filtered to measure the absolute abundance of every unique TCRbeta CDR3 rearrangement. Productive Simpson clonality was computed per sample as the square root of Simpson's diversity index over productive rearrangements. TCRdb provides this immuneACCESS table in a form limited to in-frame rearrangements. Some clones are lacking; in checked studies, under half of them reflect an unresolved V gene, and why the rest are absent is not known. V and J calls and clone size are given by that table; D and trimming were obtained from the DNA. The sample profile shows about 120,000 clones; around 88% of them were found once. 15% to 20% of the sample belongs to the ten largest clones.

The sample comes from a study of blood T cell repertoires in COVID-19 (dated by TCRdb to 2020 to 2021). Study-level background: Samples from collaborators originated in the United States, Italy and Spain and spanned both the acute and convalescent phases of COVID-19. The material from the prospective study consisted of cDNA or gDNA derived from T cells, B-cell-depleted T cells, or PBMCs. Subjects who had been exposed to COVID-19, were actively infected with it, or had recovered from it provided the deeply sampled blood TCRbeta repertoires that made up the dataset. A freely available public database, intended as a resource for researchers studying the immune response to SARS-CoV-2, is where the repertoires were released. The samples were drawn from two sources: the first 160 participants of the ongoing ImmuneRACE study, and fewer than 1,500 subjects contributed by 6 global collaborators. Nearly every sample came with metadata listing a de-identified subject ID, COVID-19 status, age in years and sex. Where HLA class I and class II types were available, the types were taken from metadata supplied by the sample provider, not from assay-based typing.

From V the trimming removes 6 bases and from J it removes 0 bases, while the gene matches leave 2 bases of the junction unaccounted for. CDR1 and CDR2 are drawn from the germline V gene (reference sequence): MNHNY, SVGAGI. Its CDR3 holds 15 amino acids, cysteine through phenylalanine. Only the CDR3 portion is preserved as DNA: 45 bases, with reading frame beginning at the first base. The investigation overall reported the following: How much clinical and demographic metadata was included differed by source and by participant, and the metadata was provided uncurated.

This receptor chain uses TRBV6-6 and TRBJ2-2, and 9 junction bases match TRBD2. This sequence was found in a human donor with acute or convalescent COVID-19. The donor label of this sample is uncertain. The sequencing input was peripheral blood. The CDR3 is CASRRLAANTGELFF. In nucleotide form, the sequence is TGTGCCAGCAGAAGACTAGCGGCGAACACCGGGGAGCTGTTTTTT.